This TCR beta chain was found in a study of response to subunit inactivated influenza vaccine. V lost 4 bases to trimming and J lost 3 bases; unmatched junction nucleotides: 6. The CDR3 runs 16 residues. From germline, CDR1 is SGHRS and CDR2 YFSETQ. MiXCR was run by TCRdb on the RT-PCR reads, yielding one entry per CDR3 protein. The sample holds approximately 490,000 distinct CDR3 sequences; under 8.5% are singletons and the top ten take around 13%. The clonotype was recovered from a man aged 50-75 years who received an inactivated influenza vaccine. Sample: PBMCs from blood, taken around 25 months after vaccination. This rearrangement joins TRBV5-1 to TRBJ2-2; 10 nucleotides agree with TRBD1. CDR3: CASSPRDRGYTGELFF. CDR3 DNA: TGCGCCAGCAGCCCCCGGGACAGGGGTTACACCGGGGAGCTGTTTTTT.